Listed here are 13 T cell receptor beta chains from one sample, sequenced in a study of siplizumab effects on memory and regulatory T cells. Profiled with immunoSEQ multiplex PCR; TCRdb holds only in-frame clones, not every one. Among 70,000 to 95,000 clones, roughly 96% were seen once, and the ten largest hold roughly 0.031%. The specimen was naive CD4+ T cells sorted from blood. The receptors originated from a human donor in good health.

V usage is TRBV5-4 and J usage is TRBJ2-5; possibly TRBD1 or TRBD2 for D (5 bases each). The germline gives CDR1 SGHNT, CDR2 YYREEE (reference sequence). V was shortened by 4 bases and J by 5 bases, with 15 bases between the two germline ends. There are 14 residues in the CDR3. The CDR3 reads CASSPTGSGETQYF. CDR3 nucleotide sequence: TGTGCCAGCAGCCCAACAGGTTCGGGGGAGACCCAGTACTTC.

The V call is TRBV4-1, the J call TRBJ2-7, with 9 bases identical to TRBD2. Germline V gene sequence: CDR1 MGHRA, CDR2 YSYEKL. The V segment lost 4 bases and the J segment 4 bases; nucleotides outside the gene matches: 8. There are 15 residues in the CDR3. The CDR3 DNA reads TGCGCCAGCAGCCCTACAGCGGGGGGTTCGTACGAGCAGTACTTC. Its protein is CASSPTAGGSYEQYF.

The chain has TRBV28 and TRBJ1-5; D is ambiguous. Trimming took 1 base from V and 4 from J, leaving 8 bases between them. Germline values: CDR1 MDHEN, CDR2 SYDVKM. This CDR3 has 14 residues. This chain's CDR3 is CASSLSSGNQPQHF. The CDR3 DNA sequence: TGTGCCAGCAGTTTATCCAGTGGTAATCAGCCCCAGCATTTT.

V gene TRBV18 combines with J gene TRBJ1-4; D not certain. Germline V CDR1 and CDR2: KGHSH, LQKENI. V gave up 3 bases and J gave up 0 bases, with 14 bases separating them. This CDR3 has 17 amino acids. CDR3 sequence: CASSPMIGQSTNEKLFF. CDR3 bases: TGTGCCAGCTCACCGATGATTGGGCAGTCAACTAATGAAAAACTGTTTTTT.

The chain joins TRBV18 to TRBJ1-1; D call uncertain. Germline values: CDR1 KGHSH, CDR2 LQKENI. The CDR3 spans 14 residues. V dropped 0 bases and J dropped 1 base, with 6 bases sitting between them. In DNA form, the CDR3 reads TGTGCCAGCTCACCACCGAGAAGGAACACTGAAGCTTTCTTT. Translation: CASSPPRRNTEAFF. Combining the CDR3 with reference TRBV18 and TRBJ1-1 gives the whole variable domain NAGVMQNPRHLVRRRGQEARLRCSPMKGHSHVYWYRQLPEEGLKFMVYLQKENIIDESGMPKERFSAEFPKEGPSILRIQQVVRGDSAAYFCASSPPRRNTEAFFGQGTRLTVV.

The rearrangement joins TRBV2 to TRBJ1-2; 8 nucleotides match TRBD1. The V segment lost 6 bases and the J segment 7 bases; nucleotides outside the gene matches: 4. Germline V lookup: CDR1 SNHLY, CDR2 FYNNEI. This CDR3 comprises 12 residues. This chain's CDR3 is CASRTGAAGYTF. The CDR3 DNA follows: TGTGCCAGCAGGACAGGGGCGGCTGGCTACACCTTC. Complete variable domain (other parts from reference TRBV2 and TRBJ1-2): EPEVTQTPSHQVTQMGQEVILRCVPISNHLYFYWYRQILGQKVEFLVSFYNNEISEKSEIFDDQFSVERPDGSNFTLKIRSTKLEDSAMYFCASRTGAAGYTFGSGTRLTVV.

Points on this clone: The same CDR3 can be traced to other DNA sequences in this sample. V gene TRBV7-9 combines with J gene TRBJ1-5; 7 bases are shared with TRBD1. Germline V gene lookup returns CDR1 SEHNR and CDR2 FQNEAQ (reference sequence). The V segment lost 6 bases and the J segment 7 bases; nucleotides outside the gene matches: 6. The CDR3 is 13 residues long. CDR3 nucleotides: TGTGCCAGCAGTCTTACAGGGGACCAGCCCCAGCATTTT. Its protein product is CASSLTGDQPQHF.

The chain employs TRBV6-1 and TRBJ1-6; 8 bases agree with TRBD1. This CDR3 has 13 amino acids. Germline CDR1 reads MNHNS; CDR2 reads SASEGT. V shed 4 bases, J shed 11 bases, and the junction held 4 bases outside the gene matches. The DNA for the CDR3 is TGTGCCAGCAGTGGCAGGGGGCAGACACCCCTCCACTTT. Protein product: CASSGRGQTPLHF.

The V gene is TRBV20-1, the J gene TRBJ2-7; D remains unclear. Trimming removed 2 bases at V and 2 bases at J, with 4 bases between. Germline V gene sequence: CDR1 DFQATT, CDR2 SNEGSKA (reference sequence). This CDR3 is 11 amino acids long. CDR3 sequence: CSARQAYEQYF. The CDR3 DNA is TGCAGTGCTAGACAGGCCTACGAGCAGTACTTC.

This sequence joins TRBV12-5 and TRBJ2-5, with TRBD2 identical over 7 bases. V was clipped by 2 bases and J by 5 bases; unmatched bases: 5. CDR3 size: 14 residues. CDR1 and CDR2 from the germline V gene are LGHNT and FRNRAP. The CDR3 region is CASGLLGGRETQYF. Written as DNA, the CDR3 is TGTGCTAGTGGTTTGTTGGGGGGGAGGGAGACCCAGTACTTC.

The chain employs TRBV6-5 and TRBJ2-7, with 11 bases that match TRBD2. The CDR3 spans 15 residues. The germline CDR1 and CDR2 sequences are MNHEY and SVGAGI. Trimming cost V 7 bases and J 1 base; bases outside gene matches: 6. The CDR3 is CASTDGTSGSYEQYF. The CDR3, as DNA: TGTGCCAGCACCGACGGGACTAGCGGTTCCTACGAGCAGTACTTC.

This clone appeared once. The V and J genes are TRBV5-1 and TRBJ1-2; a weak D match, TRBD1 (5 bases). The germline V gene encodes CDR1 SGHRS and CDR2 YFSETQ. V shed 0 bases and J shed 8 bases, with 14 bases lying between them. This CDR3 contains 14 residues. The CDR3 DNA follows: TGCGCCAGCAGCTTGGTTCAGGGCGCGGACGGCTACACCTTC. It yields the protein CASSLVQGADGYTF.

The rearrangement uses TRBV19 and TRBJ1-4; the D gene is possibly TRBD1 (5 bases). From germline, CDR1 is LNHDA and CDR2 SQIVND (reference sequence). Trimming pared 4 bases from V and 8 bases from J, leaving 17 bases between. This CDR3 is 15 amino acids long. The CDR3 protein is CASSTPGPRREKLFF. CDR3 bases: TGTGCCAGTAGTACCCCGGGACCAAGGAGGGAAAAACTGTTTTTT.